This TCR beta chain stems from a study of somatic mutations in cytotoxic T cells in rheumatoid arthritis. Germline V gene lookup returns CDR1 MDHEN and CDR2 SYDVKM. Trimming removed 9 bases from V and 4 bases from J, with 13 bases in between. The CDR3 contains 13 residues. Libraries were prepared by immunoSEQ multiplex PCR; TCRdb keeps only in-frame clonotypes and omits some of them. The sample consists of 15,000 to 20,000 clones, roughly 78% of them appearing once. Input material: CD8+ T cells sorted from blood. The chain links TRBV28 to TRBJ2-1; D is perhaps TRBD2 (5 bases). The TCR comes from a woman aged 45-65 years with rheumatoid arthritis. This CDR3 reads CASITRGYNEQFF. In nucleotides, the CDR3 is TGTGCCAGTATAACTCGGGGATACAATGAGCAGTTCTTC.